The present T cell receptor beta chain was sequenced within a study of T cell responses to AZD1222 COVID-19 vaccine. The V end lost 2 bases, the J end lost 5 bases, and 16 bases lay between the germline ends. Germline CDR1 SGHRS, CDR2 YFSETQ. The CDR3 loop spans 16 amino acids. TCRdb's copy holds only in-frame clones and misses some; the assay was immunoSEQ multiplex PCR. The table has 100,000 to 130,000 clones, over 85% seen once; the top ten hold around 3.3%. The chain is built from TRBV5-1 and TRBJ1-4; no clear D. Sequenced material: peripheral blood, taken on day 0 of MenACWY control vaccination. This TCR was sampled from an adult in good health. This CDR3 reads CASSFQGSSLNEKLFF. The CDR3 DNA reads as TGCGCCAGCAGCTTCCAAGGCAGCAGTTTAAATGAAAAACTGTTTTTT.